Each of the 2 T cell receptor beta chains below was sequenced from the same sample in a study of T-cell reconstitution after alpha-beta-depleted transplantation in children. TCRbeta library preparation incorporated unique molecular identifiers. TCRdb itself ran the PCR reads through MiXCR, one entry per CDR3 protein. The sample yields fewer than 550,000 distinct CDR3 sequences, about a tenth seen once. Sequenced material: PBMCs from the stem cell graft donor, taken from the stem cell graft. These receptors came from a human donor who donated a stem cell graft to a child with acute myeloid leukemia.

The chain joins TRBV5-8 to TRBJ2-1; TRBD1 aligns across 7 bases. Germline CDR1 and CDR2: SGHTS and YDEGEE. The V gene end was trimmed by 4 bases and the J gene end by 7 bases; junction bases not matched to a gene: 5. The CDR3 contains 13 residues. The CDR3 reads CASSRDRVNEQFF. The DNA for the CDR3 is TGTGCCAGCAGCAGAGACAGGGTAAATGAGCAGTTCTTC.

This clonotype appeared a single time. Being one base from a much bigger clone, this may be a read error. The V gene is TRBV20-1, the J gene TRBJ2-1; 15 bases agree with TRBD2. This CDR3 has 17 residues. In germline, CDR1 is DFQATT, CDR2 SNEGSKA (reference sequence). CDR3 in DNA: TGCTGTGCTAGGTCAGACGGGACTAGCGGGAGGAGGAATGAGCAGTTCTTC. Amino acid sequence: CCARSDGTSGRRNEQFF.